The clone carrying this TCR beta chain was counted once. In the original processing: Reference gene primer amplification gave nucleated cell count estimates. Measured with immunoSEQ multiplex PCR; TCRdb has only the in-frame clones, and not every one. V and J calls and clone size come straight from that table; D and trimming were deduced from the DNA. The sample yields around 170,000 clones, around 86% seen once. The sample is drawn from a study of blood T cell repertoires in COVID-19. Study as a whole: Spain, Italy and the United States supplied samples that represented acute and convalescent COVID-19. PBMCs, B-cell-depleted T cells, or T cells provided the cDNA or gDNA that made up the material.

Seattle researchers signed up patients amid active infection and tracked them longitudinally. Material: peripheral blood. The receptor comes from a woman between 65 and 79 years old with COVID-19, enrolled during active disease.

The CDR3 nucleotides are TGTGCCAGCAGCGCGACAGGGGCCGCCACTGGGGCCAACGTCCTGACTTTC. Protein: CASSATGAATGANVLTF. The chain joins TRBV7-3 to TRBJ2-6, with TRBD1 matching 8 bases. Trimming removed 5 bases from V and 2 bases from J; junction bases left unmatched: 8. The CDR3 totals 17 residues. Looked up from germline, CDR1 is SGHTA and CDR2 is FQGTGA.